The sequence of this T cell receptor beta chain was determined in a study of regulatory T cells in long-lasting Graves disease. Library construction for TCR beta used iRepertoire HTBI primers and Arm-PCR of CDR3 regions. Source study methods: The identification of 55 to 70 TRBV and approximately 15 TRBJ segments was made across samples. From the multiplex PCR reads, TCRdb called clonotypes with MiXCR, one entry per CDR3 protein. Here the V and J calls rest on TCRdb's processing, not on the authors' analysis. The sample has a few hundred thousand distinct CDR3 sequences, about a quarter seen once. This clonotype was counted ten times or more. The sample's time point: persistent/refractory GD, antithyroid drugs over 5 years with positive TRAb. RNA extracted from PBMCs served as the sequencing template. This clonotype was sampled from a female donor with Graves disease. Material: peripheral blood mononuclear cells (PBMCs), obtained when the disease was refractory, from a patient treated with antithyroid drugs.

CDR3 sequence reads: CASSRRLTSSGANVLTF. CDR3 bases: TGTGCCAGCAGCCGCAGACTCACTAGCTCTGGGGCCAACGTCCTGACTTTC. The chain recombines TRBV6-1 with TRBJ2-6; D perhaps matches TRBD2 (5 bases). Between the trimmed V and J ends, which lost 6 bases and 0 bases, there was a span of 15 bases. There are 17 residues in the CDR3. Germline V gene lookup returns CDR1 MNHNS and CDR2 SASEGT.